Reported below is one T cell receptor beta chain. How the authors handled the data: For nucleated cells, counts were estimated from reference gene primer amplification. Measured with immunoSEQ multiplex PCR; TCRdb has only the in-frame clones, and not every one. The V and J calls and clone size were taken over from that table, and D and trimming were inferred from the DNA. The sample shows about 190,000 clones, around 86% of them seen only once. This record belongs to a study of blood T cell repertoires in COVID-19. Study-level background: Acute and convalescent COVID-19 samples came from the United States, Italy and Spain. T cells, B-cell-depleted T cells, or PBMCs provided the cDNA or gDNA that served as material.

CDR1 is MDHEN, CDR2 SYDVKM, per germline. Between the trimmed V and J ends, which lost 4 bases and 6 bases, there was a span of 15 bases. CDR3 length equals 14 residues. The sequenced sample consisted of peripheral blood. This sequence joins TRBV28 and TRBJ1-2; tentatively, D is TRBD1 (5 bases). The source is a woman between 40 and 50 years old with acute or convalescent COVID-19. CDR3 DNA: TGTGCCAGCAGTTCCAGTTGGGCAGGGAATGGCTACACCTTC. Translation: CASSSSWAGNGYTF.